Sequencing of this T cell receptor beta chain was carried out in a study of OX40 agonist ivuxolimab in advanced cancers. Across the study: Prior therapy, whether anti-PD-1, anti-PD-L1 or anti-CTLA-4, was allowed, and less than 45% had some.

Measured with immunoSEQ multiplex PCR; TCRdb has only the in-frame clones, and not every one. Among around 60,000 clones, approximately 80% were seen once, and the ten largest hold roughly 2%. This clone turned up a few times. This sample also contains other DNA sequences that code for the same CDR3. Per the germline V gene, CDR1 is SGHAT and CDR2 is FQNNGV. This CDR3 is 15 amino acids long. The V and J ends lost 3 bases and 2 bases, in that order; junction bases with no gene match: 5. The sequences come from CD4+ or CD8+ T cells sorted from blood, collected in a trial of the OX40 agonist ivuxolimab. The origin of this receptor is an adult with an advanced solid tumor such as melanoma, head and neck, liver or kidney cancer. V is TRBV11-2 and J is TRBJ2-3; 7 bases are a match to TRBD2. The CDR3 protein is CASSFAGTTTDTQYF. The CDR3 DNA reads TGTGCCAGCAGCTTTGCAGGGACTACCACAGATACGCAGTATTTT.